The 32 T cell receptor beta chains below all came from one sample that was sequenced in a study of cytomegalovirus exposure and HLA in healthy donors. 13 Jbeta primers and 60 Vbeta primers were used for the PCR. TCRdb's table, derived via immunoSEQ multiplex PCR, lists solely in-frame clones and lacks some. The sample has around 150,000 clones, 70% to 80% seen once. Sequenced: PBMCs. The origin of the receptors is a man aged 30 to 45 in good health and CMV-seronegative.

This clone was seen more than once but under ten times. The J gene is TRBJ1-1, the V gene TRBV7-9; unclear D gene. Germline V gives CDR1 SEHNR, CDR2 FQNEAQ (reference sequence). The CDR3 runs 14 residues. The V and J ends lost 4 bases and 5 bases respectively, with 14 bases between them. This CDR3 is CASSSPPRRTEAFF. The CDR3 DNA follows: TGTGCCAGCAGCTCCCCGCCGCGGCGGACTGAAGCTTTCTTT.

This sequence joins TRBV2 and TRBJ1-2; weak D call: TRBD1 (6 bases). V gave up 3 bases and J gave up 0 bases, with 17 bases separating them. Germline V gene data show CDR1 as SNHLY and CDR2 as FYNNEI. CDR3 size: 17 residues. CDR3 amino acids: CASSDLLGGVSNYGYTF. CDR3 DNA: TGTGCCAGCAGTGACCTATTAGGGGGGGTATCTAACTATGGCTACACCTTC.

V gene TRBV7-2 combines with J gene TRBJ2-7; 7 bases line up with TRBD1. The junction had 7 bases not matched to a gene; V was cut back by 5 bases and J by 0 bases. Germline V gene lookup returns CDR1 SGHTA and CDR2 FQGNSA. There are 15 residues in the CDR3. CDR3 nucleotides: TGTGCCAGCAGCCCTACGACAGGGAGCTCCTACGAGCAGTACTTC. It specifies CASSPTTGSSYEQYF.

V usage is TRBV7-2 and J usage is TRBJ2-1, with a tentative D call TRBD2 (6 bases). CDR1 and CDR2 (germline): SGHTA, FQGNSA. Trimming pared 3 bases from V and 11 bases from J, leaving 11 bases between. The CDR3 consists of 12 residues. CDR3 amino acids: CASSFPGTQQFF. CDR3 nucleotides: TGTGCCAGCAGCTTCCCCGGGACTCAGCAGTTCTTC.

This clone appeared a few times. The junction departs from germline at one end; a sequencing error may be responsible. CDR3 sequence reads: CASSLTGVVF. The DNA of the CDR3 is TGTGCCAGCAGTCTAACAGGGGTCGTCTTT. This chain links TRBV5-8 with TRBJ1-1; 7 nucleotides match TRBD1. Germline CDR1 reads SGHTS; CDR2 reads YDEGEE. The CDR3 runs 10 residues.

The gene calls are TRBV4-3 and TRBJ2-7; 15 bases line up with TRBD2. CDR3 length: 15 amino acids. Germline CDR1 reads LGHNA; CDR2 reads YSLEER. J gave up 4 bases and V 5 bases, and 3 bases lay outside the gene matches. CDR3 in amino acids: CASSFGLAGGYEQYF. CDR3 DNA sequence: TGCGCCAGCAGCTTTGGACTAGCGGGGGGGTACGAGCAGTACTTC.

The chain recombines TRBV10-3 with TRBJ2-3; tentatively, D is TRBD2 (5 bases). The CDR3 consists of 12 residues. CDR1 and CDR2 from the germline V gene are ENHRY and SYGVKD. V was clipped by 3 bases and J by 5 bases, with 6 bases between them. The CDR3 loop is CAISDEGDTQYF. The DNA for the CDR3 is TGTGCCATCAGTGACGAGGGAGATACGCAGTATTTT.

V and J are TRBV27 and TRBJ2-7; D uncertain. Trimming cost V 7 bases and J 2 bases, with 12 bases left between them. The CDR3 is made up of 13 amino acids. The germline V gene has CDR1 MNHEY and CDR2 SMNVEV (reference sequence). The CDR3 here is CASIRSGTYEQYF. CDR3 DNA sequence: TGTGCCAGCATTCGTTCAGGAACCTACGAGCAGTACTTC.

The chain carries TRBV4-3 and TRBJ1-6; TRBD1 matches at 7 bases. The germline gives CDR1 LGHNA, CDR2 YSLEER. V shed 0 bases and J 9 bases; nucleotides not matched to a gene: 8. The CDR3 is 16 residues long. CDR3 sequence reads: CASSQDKRQGLSPLHF. The CDR3 DNA follows: TGCGCCAGCAGCCAAGATAAAAGACAGGGCCTTTCACCCCTCCACTTT.

This chain connects TRBV10-2 to TRBJ2-5, with a weak D call TRBD2 (5 bases). Trimming cost V 4 bases and J 1 base, with 7 bases left between them. In germline, CDR1 is WSHSY, CDR2 SAAADI. The CDR3 covers 13 residues. The CDR3 nucleotides are TGCGCCAGCAGTGTCGGGGTCCAAGAGACCCAGTACTTC. This sequence encodes CASSVGVQETQYF.

The rearrangement links TRBV6-6 to TRBJ2-1; 10 bases agree with TRBD2. The germline V gene encodes CDR1 MNHNY and CDR2 SVGAGI (reference sequence). The CDR3 covers 14 residues. Trimming at V came to 11 bases and at J to 6 bases, leaving 10 bases not matched to a gene. The CDR3 DNA reads TGTGCCTCCCGTGCCCTAGCGGGAGCCAATGAGCAGTTCTTC. Encoded protein: CASRALAGANEQFF.

The CDR3 loop is CASFAQGANNEQFF. CDR3 coding DNA: TGTGCCAGCTTTGCACAGGGGGCAAACAATGAGCAGTTCTTC. This chain connects TRBV18 to TRBJ2-1; 9 bases fit TRBD1. Looked up from germline, CDR1 is KGHSH and CDR2 is LQKENI. The CDR3 spans 14 residues. The V segment lost 7 bases and the J segment 5 bases; nucleotides outside the gene matches: 6.

V usage is TRBV4-2 and J usage is TRBJ2-1; D is unresolved. V dropped 3 bases and J dropped 6 bases, with 6 bases sitting between them. The CDR3 spans 12 residues. Germline lookup yields CDR1 LGHNA and CDR2 YNFKEQ. Here the CDR3 DNA reads TGTGCCAGCAGCCAGATAGCCAATGAGCAGTTCTTC. It is translated as CASSQIANEQFF.

This chain uses TRBV7-9 with TRBJ2-2; 9 nucleotides match TRBD2. The length of the CDR3 is 17 residues. Germline assignment: CDR1 SEHNR and CDR2 FQNEAQ (reference sequence). V was pared by 6 bases and J by 2 bases, with 10 bases of the junction left unmatched. The CDR3 region is CASSLRRTSDNTGELFF. CDR3 nucleotide sequence: TGTGCCAGCAGTTTAAGAAGGACTAGCGATAACACCGGGGAGCTGTTTTTT.

V gene TRBV7-7 combines with J gene TRBJ2-1; D is uncertain. CDR1 SSHAT and CDR2 FNYEAQ come from the germline V gene (reference sequence). Trimming removed 1 base from V and 6 bases from J, with 7 bases in between. The CDR3 extends over 13 amino acids. CDR3 bases: TGTGCCAGCAGCTTAGATCTGTTCAATGAGCAGTTCTTC. It translates to CASSLDLFNEQFF.

The chain uses TRBV10-1 and TRBJ2-7, with 8 bases fitting TRBD1. V gave up 2 bases and J gave up 6 bases; unmatched junction bases: 3. The CDR3 spans 13 residues. Germline-derived CDR1 and CDR2 are WNHNN and SYGVQD (reference sequence). The CDR3 here is CASSESTGGEQYF. The CDR3 coding sequence is TGCGCCAGCAGTGAGAGTACAGGGGGCGAGCAGTACTTC.

This chain links TRBV9 with TRBJ1-3; D possibly corresponds to TRBD1 (5 bases). This CDR3 is built from 15 residues. The V end was cut by 0 bases, the J end by 1 base, with 8 bases between. Per germline, CDR1 SGDLS and CDR2 YYNGEE. The CDR3 protein is CASSVVPGSGNTIYF. The CDR3 region has the DNA TGTGCCAGCAGCGTAGTACCAGGGTCTGGAAACACCATATATTTT.

The rearrangement links TRBV5-4 to TRBJ1-1; D may be TRBD1 (5 bases). The germline V gene has CDR1 SGHNT and CDR2 YYREEE (reference sequence). V was clipped by 0 bases and J by 6 bases, with 15 bases between them. This CDR3 has 15 residues. CDR3 nucleotide sequence: TGTGCCAGCAGCTTGGAACAGGTGACCAGGGCTGAAGCTTTCTTT. Translated, it gives CASSLEQVTRAEAFF. The whole variable domain, remainder taken from reference TRBV5-4 and TRBJ1-1, is ETGVTQSPTHLIKTRGQQVTLRCSSQSGHNTVSWYQQALGQGPQFIFQYYREEENGRGNFPPRFSGLQFPNYSSELNVNALELDDSALYLCASSLEQVTRAEAFFGQGTRLTVV.

A few counts support this clone. The chain recombines TRBV19 with TRBJ1-5; 7 positions match TRBD1. CDR1 and CDR2 (germline): LNHDA, SQIVND (reference sequence). This CDR3 has 16 residues. The ends lost 5 bases at V and 6 bases at J; junction bases unmatched: 13. The CDR3 reads CASSSLEGAGRQPQHF. As DNA, the CDR3 is TGTGCCAGTAGTTCCCTCGAGGGGGCCGGGCGTCAGCCCCAGCATTTT.

This clone was counted between two and nine times. The chain has TRBV28 and TRBJ1-4, with 7 bases matching TRBD1. Germline V gives CDR1 MDHEN, CDR2 SYDVKM. Trimming at V came to 10 bases and at J to 5 bases, leaving 10 bases not matched to a gene. The CDR3 sequence is 14 residues long. CDR3 in amino acids: CAISVGQVNEKLFF. The DNA for the CDR3 is TGTGCCATTTCGGTAGGACAGGTGAATGAAAAACTGTTTTTT.

This clone was recorded only once. The rearrangement uses TRBV5-1 and TRBJ2-7; TRBD2 aligns across 13 bases. The CDR3 sequence is 16 residues long. With V trimmed by 3 bases and J by 7 bases, 10 bases remained unmatched. The germline CDR1 and CDR2 sequences are SGHRS and YFSETQ. Here the CDR3 DNA reads TGCGCCAGCAGCTATGGGACTAGCGGGACCGGGAGAGAGCAGTACTTC. It translates to CASSYGTSGTGREQYF.

The V and J genes are TRBV7-2 and TRBJ2-2, with D uncertain. CDR3 length: 12 amino acids. The germline V gene encodes CDR1 SGHTA and CDR2 FQGNSA. V lost 5 bases, J lost 3 bases, and 4 bases lay in between. This CDR3 is CASSPYTGELFF. DNA for the CDR3: TGTGCCAGCAGCCCCTACACCGGGGAGCTGTTTTTT.

The genes are TRBV5-6 and TRBJ2-5; the match to TRBD1 covers 8 bases. Matching the DNA end better, TRBJ2-7 makes the J call doubtful. The CDR3 is 16 residues long. Germline CDR1 is SGHDT and CDR2 is YYEEEE. DNA of the CDR3: TGTGCCAGCAGCTTCTCTTACAGGGGGGCGCCCGACGAGCAGTACTTC. Amino acid sequence: CASSFSYRGAPDEQYF.

This clone was seen a single time. The V and J genes are TRBV18 and TRBJ1-2; D unclear. Trimming took off 6 bases at V and 4 bases at J, with 12 bases between the two ends. Germline CDR1 KGHSH, CDR2 LQKENI. The CDR3 is 13 amino acids. The chain's CDR3 is CASSPDTVYGYTF. DNA of the CDR3: TGTGCCAGCTCCCCAGACACGGTCTATGGCTACACCTTC.

The rearrangement uses TRBV5-8 and TRBJ1-3; TRBD1 agrees at 9 bases. Germline values: CDR1 SGHTS, CDR2 YDEGEE. V lost 3 bases, J lost 2 bases, and 3 bases stayed unmatched. CDR3 length equals 15 residues. This CDR3 is CASSSGQGTGNTIYF. CDR3 coding DNA: TGTGCCAGCAGCTCAGGACAGGGGACTGGAAACACCATATATTTT.

In DNA, the CDR3 is TGTGCCTGGCAGACAGGTCGCTCTGGAAACACCATATATTTT. It translates to CAWQTGRSGNTIYF. The J gene is TRBJ1-3, the V gene TRBV30; tentative D call: TRBD1 (6 bases). Trimming shortened V by 5 bases and J by 0 bases, and 11 bases separated the two germline ends. CDR3 length equals 14 residues. CDR1 is GTSNPN and CDR2 is SVGIG in the germline V gene (reference sequence).

The chain employs TRBV15 and TRBJ2-5; no firm D call. CDR3 length: 12 residues. Germline V lookup: CDR1 LNHNV, CDR2 YYDKDF (reference sequence). V lost 5 bases to trimming and J lost 7 bases, with 11 bases between them. The CDR3 spells CATSRDRVTQYF. DNA of the CDR3: TGTGCCACCAGCCGCGATCGGGTGACCCAGTACTTC.

The chain joins TRBV12-5 to TRBJ2-7; 7 positions match TRBD2. J lost 5 bases, V lost 9 bases, and 13 bases had no gene match. The CDR3 contains 14 residues. Germline V gene lookup returns CDR1 LGHNT and CDR2 FRNRAP. The chain's CDR3 is CARDLGLVCHEQYF. The DNA for the CDR3 is TGTGCTAGAGACCTCGGACTAGTCTGCCACGAGCAGTACTTC.

The V call is TRBV9, the J call TRBJ1-1; the D is unclear. The ends were cut back, 6 bases at V and 1 base at J, with 4 bases in the middle. This CDR3 has 11 residues. CDR1 is SGDLS and CDR2 is YYNGEE in the germline V gene. The CDR3 region has the DNA TGTGCCAGCACTTCGAACACTGAAGCTTTCTTT. Translating it yields CASTSNTEAFF.

This clone showed up just once. The V and J genes are TRBV7-9 and TRBJ2-5; 10 positions match TRBD1. The DNA end favors TRBJ2-7, so the J call may be wrong. Germline V gene lookup returns CDR1 SEHNR and CDR2 FQNEAQ (reference sequence). The CDR3 has 16 residues. The CDR3 DNA reads as TGTGCCAGCAGCTCCCCGCGATGGACAGGGGGCTACGAGCAGTACTTC. It encodes CASSSPRWTGGYEQYF.

This chain uses TRBV28 with TRBJ2-4; D is perhaps TRBD2 (6 bases). The CDR3 totals 17 residues. The V gene lost 8 bases and the J gene lost 1 base, with 21 bases spanning the gap. Germline V gene lookup returns CDR1 MDHEN and CDR2 SYDVKM. CDR3 in amino acids: CASLHYAGPEAKNIQYF. The CDR3 DNA is TGTGCCAGCCTGCATTACGCGGGGCCTGAGGCCAAAAACATTCAGTACTTC.

This rearrangement joins TRBV10-3 to TRBJ1-2, with D maybe TRBD1 (6 bases). The CDR3 spans 18 residues. V lost 2 bases and J 4 bases, leaving 23 bases between the germline ends. CDR1 is ENHRY, CDR2 SYGVKD, per germline. The CDR3 protein is CAISETGFNSAWIYGYTF. CDR3 coding DNA: TGTGCCATCAGTGAGACAGGGTTTAATTCAGCGTGGATCTATGGCTACACCTTC.